Presented here are 17 T cell receptor beta chains from one specimen sequenced in a study of blood T cell repertoires in COVID-19. Repertoires were generated with immunoSEQ multiplex PCR, while TCRdb's copy carries only in-frame clones and drops some. The table includes around 160,000 clones, 70% to 90% detected once. Sequencing was carried out using peripheral blood. The origin of the receptors is a man younger than 30 with acute or convalescent COVID-19.

The V gene is TRBV6-2 or TRBV6-3, the J gene TRBJ1-1; the D is unclear. The germline gives CDR1 MNHEY, CDR2 SVGEGT. V dropped 4 bases and J dropped 4 bases, with 10 bases sitting between them. This CDR3 spans 13 amino acids. CDR3 protein: CASSLGGSTEAFF. The CDR3 bases are TGTGCCAGCAGTTTGGGTGGGAGCACTGAAGCTTTCTTT.

The chain links TRBV18 to TRBJ1-1, with 10 bases fitting TRBD1. Germline V CDR1 and CDR2: KGHSH, LQKENI. The CDR3 is 14 residues long. J gave up 5 bases and V 1 base, and 1 base lay outside the gene matches. CDR3 DNA sequence: TGTGCCAGCTCACCACGGACAGGGGGGACTGAAGCTTTCTTT. This encodes CASSPRTGGTEAFF.

The V gene is TRBV10-1, the J gene TRBJ1-1; the match to TRBD1 covers 8 bases. Germline values: CDR1 WNHNN, CDR2 SYGVQD (reference sequence). The CDR3 length is 14 residues. J lost 7 bases, V lost 6 bases, and 10 bases had no gene match. CDR3 nucleotide sequence: TGCGCCAGCAGACCGCAGGGGGCTTCGGGTGAAGCTTTCTTT. Protein sequence: CASRPQGASGEAFF.

The V and J genes are TRBV3-1 (or the pseudogene TRBV3-2) and TRBJ1-5; no firm D call. V shed 0 bases and J shed 2 bases, with 5 bases lying between them. Germline loops: CDR1 LGHDT, CDR2 YNNKEL (reference sequence). This CDR3 comprises 14 residues. The CDR3 DNA reads as TGTGCCAGCAGCCAAGAAGGAGGCAATCAGCCCCAGCATTTT. Protein product: CASSQEGGNQPQHF.

This clone came up once. This rearrangement joins TRBV5-6 to TRBJ1-5; D gene ambiguous. Trimming left V 2 bases short and J 3 bases short, with 12 bases between. The CDR3 is made up of 15 amino acids. Germline V gives CDR1 SGHDT, CDR2 YYEEEE. CDR3 nucleotides: TGTGCCAGCAGCTTAGTCGGGAGTCCCAATCAGCCCCAGCATTTT. Translation: CASSLVGSPNQPQHF.

The rearrangement uses TRBV5-4 and TRBJ1-6, with 7 nucleotides matching TRBD1. CDR3 size: 16 residues. V trimming: 3 bases; J trimming: 7 bases; junction bases outside the gene matches: 10. Germline V gene lookup returns CDR1 SGHNT and CDR2 YYREEE (reference sequence). As DNA, the CDR3 is TGTGCCAGCAGCTCCAAACAACAGGGGAGCAATTCACCCCTCCACTTT. Translating it yields CASSSKQQGSNSPLHF. Complete variable domain (other parts from reference TRBV5-4 and TRBJ1-6): ETGVTQSPTHLIKTRGQQVTLRCSSQSGHNTVSWYQQALGQGPQFIFQYYREEENGRGNFPPRFSGLQFPNYSSELNVNALELDDSALYLCASSSKQQGSNSPLHFGNGTRLTVT.

The V gene is TRBV7-9, the J gene TRBJ2-1; TRBD1 agrees at 10 bases. CDR1 is SEHNR, CDR2 FQNEAQ, per germline (reference sequence). The length of the CDR3 is 16 residues. J lost 9 bases, V lost 5 bases, and 13 bases had no gene match. CDR3 amino acids: CASSETFGQGVGEQFF. The DNA of the CDR3 is TGTGCCAGCAGCGAAACTTTCGGACAGGGGGTAGGTGAGCAGTTCTTC.

The chain has TRBV5-4 and TRBJ1-2; D possibly corresponds to TRBD1 (6 bases). Germline loops: CDR1 SGHNT, CDR2 YYREEE (reference sequence). CDR3 length: 12 residues. V gave up 4 bases and J gave up 8 bases, with 12 bases separating them. CDR3 DNA: TGTGCCAGCAGCCAGGGGCCGGAGGGCTACACCTTC. It encodes CASSQGPEGYTF.

The chain combines TRBV5-4 with TRBJ1-1; TRBD1 might be the D (6 bases). CDR1 is SGHNT and CDR2 is YYREEE in the germline V gene (reference sequence). Trimming took off 2 bases at V and 6 bases at J, with 17 bases between the two ends. There are 15 residues in the CDR3. The CDR3 protein is CASSLDRSLTPEAFF. In DNA, the CDR3 is TGTGCCAGCAGCTTAGACAGGTCCCTAACACCTGAAGCTTTCTTT.

The chain couples TRBV19 to TRBJ1-2, with 9 positions matching TRBD1. The CDR3 consists of 14 residues. Trimming removed 6 bases from V and 0 bases from J; junction bases left unmatched: 2. The germline CDR1 and CDR2 sequences are LNHDA and SQIVND (reference sequence). The CDR3 DNA reads TGTGCCAGTAGACGACAGGGGGCTAACTATGGCTACACCTTC. It specifies CASRRQGANYGYTF. Variable domain in full (rest from reference TRBV19 and TRBJ1-2): DGGITQSPKYLFRKEGQNVTLSCEQNLNHDAMYWYRQDPGQGLRLIYYSQIVNDFQKGDIAEGYSVSREKKESFPLTVTSAQKNPTAFYLCASRRQGANYGYTFGSGTRLTVV.

CDR3 loop: CASSRTGSANYGYTF. In nucleotides, the CDR3 is TGTGCCAGCAGCCGGACAGGCTCAGCTAACTATGGCTACACCTTC. V gene TRBV2 combines with J gene TRBJ1-2; 7 nucleotides match TRBD1. CDR3 size: 15 residues. Germline CDR1 reads SNHLY; CDR2 reads FYNNEI. Trimming removed 6 bases from V and 0 bases from J; junction bases left unmatched: 7.

The chain carries TRBV9 and TRBJ2-7, with TRBD1 matching over 9 bases. The CDR3 length is 14 residues. CDR1 is SGDLS and CDR2 is YYNGEE in the germline V gene. The J segment lost 5 bases and the V segment lost 0 bases, leaving 3 bases of the junction unmatched. The DNA of the CDR3 is TGTGCCAGCAGCGTAGCACAGGGGGCGGACGAGCAGTACTTC. Translated: CASSVAQGADEQYF.

This clone was counted a single time. The chain's CDR3 is CASSQGLDHEQYV. The CDR3 nucleotides read TGTGCCAGCAGCCAAGGGCTAGACCACGAGCAGTACGTC. This chain joins TRBV14 and TRBJ2-7; D is unresolved. Germline CDR1 is SGHDN and CDR2 is FVKESK. Trimming pared 1 base from V and 5 bases from J, leaving 9 bases between. The CDR3 runs to 13 residues.

V is TRBV6-5 and J is TRBJ2-7; D may be TRBD2 (6 bases). Germline lookup yields CDR1 MNHEY and CDR2 SVGAGI. The V end was cut by 0 bases, the J end by 3 bases, with 12 bases between. The CDR3 runs 15 residues. This chain's CDR3 is CASSYSSSALYEQYV. The CDR3 nucleotides read TGTGCCAGCAGTTACTCGTCTAGCGCTCTCTACGAGCAGTACGTC.

J is TRBJ2-5 and V is TRBV6-7; D is perhaps TRBD2 (6 bases). TRBV6-7 is noted as an ORF with a role that remains uncertain. This CDR3 is 14 amino acids long. The ends were cut back, 0 bases at V and 3 bases at J, with 8 bases in the middle. CDR3 sequence: CASSYSGLKETQYF. The CDR3 nucleotides are TGTGCCAGCAGTTACTCAGGACTAAAAGAGACCCAGTACTTC.

The V gene is TRBV5-5, the J gene TRBJ2-1, with 13 bases lining up with TRBD2. Trimming removed 4 bases from V and 0 bases from J; junction bases left unmatched: 7. CDR1 is SGHKS, CDR2 YYEKEE, per germline (reference sequence). The CDR3 is 18 residues long. As DNA, the CDR3 is TGTGCCAGCAGCCAACTAGCGGGGGGGCCGAGCTCCTACAATGAGCAGTTCTTC. As protein: CASSQLAGGPSSYNEQFF.

This clone was seen just once. J is TRBJ1-3 and V is TRBV9; 8 nucleotides align to TRBD1. The CDR3 extends over 17 amino acids. The germline V gene has CDR1 SGDLS and CDR2 YYNGEE. The junction had 6 bases not matched to a gene; V was cut back by 1 base and J by 0 bases. The CDR3 sequence: CASSVRTGTFSGNTIYF. In DNA, the CDR3 is TGTGCCAGCAGCGTACGGACAGGGACCTTCTCTGGAAACACCATATATTTT.